This T cell receptor beta chain appears in the sequencing data of a study of blood T cell repertoires in COVID-19. Study-level information: Whether acute or convalescent, the COVID-19 samples came from the United States, Italy and Spain. T cells, B-cell-depleted T cells, or PBMCs supplied cDNA or gDNA.

CDR1 and CDR2 from the germline V gene are SGHTS and YDEGEE. Between the trimmed V and J ends, which lost 3 bases and 0 bases, there was a span of 9 bases. This CDR3 has 14 amino acids. Study processing details: Cell counts per sample came from amplifying reference gene primers. Measured with immunoSEQ multiplex PCR; TCRdb has only the in-frame clones, and not every one. V and J calls and clone size follow that table, whereas D and trimming were derived from the DNA. The table lists approximately 280,000 clones, 89% of them singletons. This chain links TRBV5-8 with TRBJ1-1; D might be TRBD1 (6 bases). Sequences were obtained from peripheral blood. The clonotype was recovered from a man between 50 and 59 years old with acute or convalescent COVID-19. This CDR3 reads CASSWGQMNTEAFF. The CDR3 nucleotides are TGTGCCAGCAGCTGGGGACAAATGAACACTGAAGCTTTCTTT.